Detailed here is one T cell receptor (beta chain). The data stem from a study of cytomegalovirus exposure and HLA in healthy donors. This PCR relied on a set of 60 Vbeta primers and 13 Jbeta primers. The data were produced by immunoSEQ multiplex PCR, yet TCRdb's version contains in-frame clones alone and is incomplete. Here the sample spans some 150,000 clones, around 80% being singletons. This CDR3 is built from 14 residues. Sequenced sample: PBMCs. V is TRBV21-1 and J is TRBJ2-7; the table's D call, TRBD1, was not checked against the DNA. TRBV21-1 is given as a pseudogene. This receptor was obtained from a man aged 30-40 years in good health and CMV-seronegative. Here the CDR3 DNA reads TGTGCCAGCAGCAACGAACAGGGGGCGTACGAGCAGTACTTC. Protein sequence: CASSNEQGAYEQYF.